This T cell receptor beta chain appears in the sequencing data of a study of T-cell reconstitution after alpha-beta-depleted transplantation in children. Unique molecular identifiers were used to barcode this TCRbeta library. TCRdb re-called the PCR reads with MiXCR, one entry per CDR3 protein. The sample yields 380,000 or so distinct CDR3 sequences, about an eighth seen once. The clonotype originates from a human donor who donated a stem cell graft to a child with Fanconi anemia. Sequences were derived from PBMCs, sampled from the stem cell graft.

DNA for the CDR3: TGTGCCAGCAGCTTTTCCGGACACCCTAACGTCGGGGAGCTGTTTTTT. The encoded protein is CASSFSGHPNVGELFF. This chain links TRBV11-2 with TRBJ2-2; weak D call: TRBD1 (5 bases). The CDR3 loop spans 16 amino acids. V was clipped by 3 bases and J by 7 bases, with 18 bases between them. Germline V lookup: CDR1 SGHAT, CDR2 FQNNGV.